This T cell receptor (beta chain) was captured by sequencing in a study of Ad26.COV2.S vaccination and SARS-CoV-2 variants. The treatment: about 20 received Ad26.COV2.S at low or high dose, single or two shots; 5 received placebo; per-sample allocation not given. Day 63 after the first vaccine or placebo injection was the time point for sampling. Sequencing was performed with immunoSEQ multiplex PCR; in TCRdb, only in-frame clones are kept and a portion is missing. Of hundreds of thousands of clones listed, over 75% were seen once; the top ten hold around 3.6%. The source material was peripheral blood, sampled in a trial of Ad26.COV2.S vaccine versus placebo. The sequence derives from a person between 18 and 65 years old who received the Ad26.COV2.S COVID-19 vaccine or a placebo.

For the CDR3, the DNA is TGTGCCTGGAGTACCCCGACAAAACGTCCGGGAACTGAAGCTTTCTTT. It encodes CAWSTPTKRPGTEAFF. V is TRBV30 and J is TRBJ1-1; D is undetermined. Between the trimmed V and J ends, which lost 2 bases and 5 bases, there was a span of 21 bases. The CDR3 covers 16 residues. Germline V gene lookup returns CDR1 GTSNPN and CDR2 SVGIG (reference sequence).